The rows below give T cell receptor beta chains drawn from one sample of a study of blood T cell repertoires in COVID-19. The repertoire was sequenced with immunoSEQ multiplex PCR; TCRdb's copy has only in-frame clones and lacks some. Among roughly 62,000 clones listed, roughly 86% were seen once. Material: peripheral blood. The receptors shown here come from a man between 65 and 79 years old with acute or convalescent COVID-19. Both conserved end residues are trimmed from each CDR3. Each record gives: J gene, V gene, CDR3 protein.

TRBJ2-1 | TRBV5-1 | ASSHNVQGTRNEQF
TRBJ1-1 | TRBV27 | ASSYGTENTEAF
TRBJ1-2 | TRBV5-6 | ASSSGQEFYYGYT
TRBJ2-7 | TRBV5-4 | ASSLRAGGGSSYEQY
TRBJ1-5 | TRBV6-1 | ASSEAVQGGNQPQH
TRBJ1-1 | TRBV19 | ASSFWGENTEAF
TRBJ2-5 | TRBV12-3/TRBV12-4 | ASLGQGSETQY
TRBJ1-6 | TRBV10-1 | ASSESTGKGSPLH
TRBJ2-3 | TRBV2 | ASSEAPTGGTDTQY
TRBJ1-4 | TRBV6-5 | ASRITGSTNEKLF
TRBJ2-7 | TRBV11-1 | ASSPQISYEQY
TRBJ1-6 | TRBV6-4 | ASSSGNYNSPLH
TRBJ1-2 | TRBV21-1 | ASSKAGQGNYGYT
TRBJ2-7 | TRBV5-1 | ASSLTAGGYEQY
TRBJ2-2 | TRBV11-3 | ASSHGLASGELF
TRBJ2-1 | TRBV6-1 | ASSEWWGTRSYNEQF
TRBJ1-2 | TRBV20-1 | SASANRDGYT
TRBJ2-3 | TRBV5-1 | ASSSTSGRPLSSTDTQY
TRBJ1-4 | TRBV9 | ASSELPGVSNEKLF
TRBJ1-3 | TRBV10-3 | AVIGSGNTIY
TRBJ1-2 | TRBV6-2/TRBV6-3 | ASSLPGYGYT
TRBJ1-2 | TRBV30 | AWGRSGGYT
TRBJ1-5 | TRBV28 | ASSFSTGSSQPQH
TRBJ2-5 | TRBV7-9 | ASSSNGLAGVETQY
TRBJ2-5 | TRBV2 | ASSDRTGDKTQY
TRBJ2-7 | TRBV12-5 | ASGIFYEQY
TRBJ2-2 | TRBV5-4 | ASSLHGAGARGGELF
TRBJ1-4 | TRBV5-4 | ASSLGLTSNEKLF
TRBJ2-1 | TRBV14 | ASSGLAGGGYNEQF
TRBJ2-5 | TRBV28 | ASSFRRETQY
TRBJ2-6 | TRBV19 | ASSPWGDRSFFSGANVLT
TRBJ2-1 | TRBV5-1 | ASSPGTSIVIEQF
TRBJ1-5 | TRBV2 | ASSQARTDPLGTQH
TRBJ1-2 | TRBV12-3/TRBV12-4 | ASRYSGTYGYT
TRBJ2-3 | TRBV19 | ASSIATQGPVTDTQY
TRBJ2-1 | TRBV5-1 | ASSPGLAGGYNEQF
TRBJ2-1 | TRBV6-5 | ATRELRHNEQF
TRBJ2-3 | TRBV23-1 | ASSQSQDRIVPSTDTQY
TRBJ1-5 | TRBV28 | ASSLYRVGNQPQH
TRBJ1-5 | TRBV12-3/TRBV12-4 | AIRQGISQPQH
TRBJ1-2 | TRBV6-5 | ASSYSGRINYGYT
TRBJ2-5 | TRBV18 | ASSPPGMLTSVQETQY
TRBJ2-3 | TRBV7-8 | ASSSQAGHRDTQY
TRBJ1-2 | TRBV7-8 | ASSRGPTYGYT
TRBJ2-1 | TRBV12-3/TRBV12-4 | ASSSLNLSKQF
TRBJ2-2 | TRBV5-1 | ASSGTSGNTGELF
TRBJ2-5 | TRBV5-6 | ASSSDRLGETQY
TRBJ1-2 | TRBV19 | ASTNRGYGYT
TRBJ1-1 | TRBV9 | ASTVGAGWNTEAF
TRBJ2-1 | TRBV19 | ASSIDAVGGEQF
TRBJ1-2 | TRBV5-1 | ASSPTGVNFYGYT
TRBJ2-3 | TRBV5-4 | ASSSTSGRTDTQY
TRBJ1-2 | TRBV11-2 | ASSWAGGGYGYT
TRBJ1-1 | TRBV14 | ASSQEQGWTEAF
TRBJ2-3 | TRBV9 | ASSEQGAGSTDTQY
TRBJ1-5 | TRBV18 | ASSEYRDQPQH
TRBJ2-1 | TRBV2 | ATAPGFYNEQF
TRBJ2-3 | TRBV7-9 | ASSIRLADFTDTQY
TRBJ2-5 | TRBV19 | ASSIPRRTSGGAPPLAQY
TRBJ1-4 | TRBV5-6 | ASSVSGTGRGKLF